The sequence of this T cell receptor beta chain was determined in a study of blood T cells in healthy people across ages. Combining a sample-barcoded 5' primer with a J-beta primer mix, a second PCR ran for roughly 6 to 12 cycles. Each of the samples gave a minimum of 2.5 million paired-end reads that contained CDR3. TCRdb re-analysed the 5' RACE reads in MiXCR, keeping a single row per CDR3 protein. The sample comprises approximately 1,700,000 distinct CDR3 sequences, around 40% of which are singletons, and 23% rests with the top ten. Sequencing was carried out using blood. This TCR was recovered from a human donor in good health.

The CDR3 nucleotides are TGTGCCAGCAGCTCATCGGGGGTGGGAGAGACCCAGTACTTC. Amino acids: CASSSSGVGETQYF. The chain recombines TRBV7-2 with TRBJ2-5, with D possibly matching TRBD2 (6 bases). The CDR3 runs to 14 residues. V gave up 4 bases and J gave up 4 bases, with 13 bases separating them. In germline, CDR1 is SGHTA, CDR2 FQGNSA.